This T cell receptor (beta chain) was observed in a study of human T cells and chemical hapten exposure. Study summary: Patients additionally received therapeutic doses of diphenylcyclopropenone on the scalp once a week, and this continued throughout the approximately 26-week study. Women made up most patients, who had alopecia areata, totalis or universalis.

Time point noted: patch test 3, about 24 weeks after DPC sensitization. This sample's treatment: therapeutic diphenylcyclopropenone sensitization with weekly scalp DPC. Individual cDNA molecules in this library carried unique molecular identifiers. TCRdb recomputed calls from the RACE reads with MiXCR, one row per CDR3 protein. This table holds approximately 160,000 distinct CDR3 sequences, roughly 25% found once. The CDR3 extends over 14 amino acids. Trimming left V 6 bases short and J 4 bases short, with 16 bases between. CDR1 is MNHEY, CDR2 SMNVEV, per germline (reference sequence). The rearrangement links TRBV27 to TRBJ2-7, with D unresolved. The receptor's source is a woman between 18 and 29 years old with alopecia areata. Some clones in this sample may be carry-over from other donors' samples. This sample comprised whole blood, obtained in connection with sensitization to the hapten diphenylcyclopropenone (DPC). DNA of the CDR3: TGTGCCAGCAGCTTAAACCCGACAAGGTACGAGCAGTACTTC. The encoded protein is CASSLNPTRYEQYF.